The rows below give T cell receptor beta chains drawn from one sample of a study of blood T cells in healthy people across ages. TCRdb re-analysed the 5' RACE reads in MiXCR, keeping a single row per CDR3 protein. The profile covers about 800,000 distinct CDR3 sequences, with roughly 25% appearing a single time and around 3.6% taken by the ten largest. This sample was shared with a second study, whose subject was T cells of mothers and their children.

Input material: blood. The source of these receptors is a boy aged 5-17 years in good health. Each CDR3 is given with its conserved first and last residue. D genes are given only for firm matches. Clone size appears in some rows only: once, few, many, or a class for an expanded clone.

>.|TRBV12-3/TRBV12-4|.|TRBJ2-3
TGTGCCAGCAGTTCCCCGGGGCTCACAGATACGCAGTATTTT
CASSSPGLTDTQYF
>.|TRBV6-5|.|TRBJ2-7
TGTGCCAGCAGGATTGGGACAAAAAGCTCCTACGAGCAGTACTTC
CASRIGTKSSYEQYF
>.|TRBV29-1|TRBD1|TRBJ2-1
TGCAGCGTTGAGGGGTACACCGGGACAGGGGCCAACAATGAGCAGTTCTTC
CSVEGYTGTGANNEQFF
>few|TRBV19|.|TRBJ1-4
TGTGCCAGTAGTATATGGGGAGGGTCTAATGAAAAACTGTTTTTT
CASSIWGGSNEKLFF
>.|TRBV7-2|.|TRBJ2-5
TGTGCCAGCAGCCGCCAGGGGCTCCAAGAGACCCAGTACTTC
CASSRQGLQETQYF
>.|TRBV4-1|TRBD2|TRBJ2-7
TGCGCCAGCAGCCAAGACGGACTAGCGGGAGCCTACGAGCAGTACTTC
CASSQDGLAGAYEQYF
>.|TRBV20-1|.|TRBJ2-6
TGCAGTGCTAGACTGGAGGGGGGCTCTGGGGCCAACGTCCTGACTTTC
CSARLEGGSGANVLTF
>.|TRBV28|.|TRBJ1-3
TGTGCCAGCAGGCGTCAGGACCTCAGGGGCTCTGGAAACACCATATATTTT
CASRRQDLRGSGNTIYF
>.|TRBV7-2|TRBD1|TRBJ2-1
TGTGCCAGCAGCTTAGGGACAGGGGGCTCAAATGAGCAGTTCTTC
CASSLGTGGSNEQFF
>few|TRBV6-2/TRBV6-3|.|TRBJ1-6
TGTGCCAGCAGTTACTATAATTCACCCCTCCACTTT
CASSYYNSPLHF
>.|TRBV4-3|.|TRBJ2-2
TGCGCCAGCAGCCAAGATAAGGCTTCCGGGGAGCTGTTTTTT
CASSQDKASGELFF
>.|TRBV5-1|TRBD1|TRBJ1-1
TGCGCCAGCAGGACAGGGGCCATGAACACTGAAGCTTTCTTT
CASRTGAMNTEAFF
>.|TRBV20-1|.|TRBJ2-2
TGCAGTGCTGCCCGGGAGAAAAGGAACACCGGGGAGCTGTTTTTT
CSAAREKRNTGELFF
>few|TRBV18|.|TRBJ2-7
TGTGCCAGCTCACCGGGGGAACGATTAGACGAGCAGTACTTC
CASSPGERLDEQYF
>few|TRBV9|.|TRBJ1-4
TGTGCCAGCAGCGGAACAGGCGGCGTTAATGAAAAACTGTTTTTT
CASSGTGGVNEKLFF
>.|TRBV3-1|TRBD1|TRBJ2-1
TGTGCCAGCAGAAAAGGGGGACAGGGGGTTAATGAGCAGTTCTTC
CASRKGGQGVNEQFF
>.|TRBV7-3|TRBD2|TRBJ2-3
TGTGCCAGCAGCTTTATGGCGGGGGGGCTAGATACGCAGTATTTT
CASSFMAGGLDTQYF
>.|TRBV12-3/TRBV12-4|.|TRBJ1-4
TGTGCCAGCAGTTACCGTGCCGGGATAAGGGGAGGGAAACTGTTTTTT
CASSYRAGIRGGKLFF
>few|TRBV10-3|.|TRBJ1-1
TGTGCCATCAGTCCCCGGGCCGAGGGGACTGAAGCTTTCTTT
CAISPRAEGTEAFF
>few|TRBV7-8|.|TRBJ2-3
TGTGCCAGCAGCTTATCGAGTGCAAGCACAGATACGCAGTATTTT
CASSLSSASTDTQYF
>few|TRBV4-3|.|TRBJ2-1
TGCGCCAGCAGCCAAGACCTAGCTACCTACAATGAGCAGTTCTTC
CASSQDLATYNEQFF
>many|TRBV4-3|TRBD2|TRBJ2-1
TGCGCCAGCAGCCAAGAAGCCGGGGGGAGTTACAATGAGCAGTTCTTC
CASSQEAGGSYNEQFF
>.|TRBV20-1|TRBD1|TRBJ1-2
TGCAGTGCTAGTAAACAGGGGGCCACTAACTATGGCTACACCTTC
CSASKQGATNYGYTF
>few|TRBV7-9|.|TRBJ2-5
TGTGCCAGCAGCTTAAGTTGGGACAACCAAGAGACCCAGTACTTC
CASSLSWDNQETQYF
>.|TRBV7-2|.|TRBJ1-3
TGTGCCAGCAGCCCTCAGGCCCAGAGCTCTGGAAACACCATATATTTT
CASSPQAQSSGNTIYF
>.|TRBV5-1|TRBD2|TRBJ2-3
TGCGCCAGCAGCAGCGGGGTAGGCGCAGATACGCAGTATTTT
CASSSGVGADTQYF
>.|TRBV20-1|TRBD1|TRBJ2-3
TGCAGTGCTAAGGTTATGACTGGGACAGGGCTTGCAGATACGCAGTATTTT
CSAKVMTGTGLADTQYF
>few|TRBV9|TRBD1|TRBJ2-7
TGTGCCAGCAGCGTAGCTCAGGGGGCTTCCTACGAGCAGTACTTC
CASSVAQGASYEQYF
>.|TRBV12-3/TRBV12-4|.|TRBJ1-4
TGTGCCAGCAGTGGACAGATTAATGAAAAACTGTTTTTT
CASSGQINEKLFF
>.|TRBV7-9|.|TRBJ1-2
TGTGCCAGCAGCCCGGAGGGACGGCGAGGCTATGGCTACACCTTC
CASSPEGRRGYGYTF
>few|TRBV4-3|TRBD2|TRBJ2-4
TGCGCCAGCAGCCAAAATACCGCACTACTAGCGGGAGACAAAAACATTCAGTACTTC
CASSQNTALLAGDKNIQYF
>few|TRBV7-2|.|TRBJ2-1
TGTGCCAGCAGCCCAGCGTTCGGCTCCGGAAACCTTTACAATGAGCAGTTCTTC
CASSPAFGSGNLYNEQFF
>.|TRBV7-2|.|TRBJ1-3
TGTGCCAGCGCTCACGGGGGGACAAACACCATATATTTT
CASAHGGTNTIYF
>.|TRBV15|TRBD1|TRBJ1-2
TGTGCCACCAGCATAGGGACAGACAACTATGGCTACACCTTC
CATSIGTDNYGYTF
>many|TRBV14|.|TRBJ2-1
TGTGCCAGCAGCCCGCCCGGTCTTCCCTACAATGAGCAGTTCTTC
CASSPPGLPYNEQFF
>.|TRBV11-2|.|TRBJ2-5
TGTGCCAGCAGCCCCATGGAGATCCTCCCCGAGACCCAGTACTTC
CASSPMEILPETQYF
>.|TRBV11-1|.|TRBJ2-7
TGTGCCAGCAGCCCTACAGTAATCAACGAGCAGTACTTC
CASSPTVINEQYF
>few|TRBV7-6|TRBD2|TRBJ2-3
TGTGCCAGCAGCTTAGTCGCGGGAGGCGCAGATACGCAGTATTTT
CASSLVAGGADTQYF
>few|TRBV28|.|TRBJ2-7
TGTGCCAGCAGTTTATATGCCCACGAGCAGTACTTC
CASSLYAHEQYF
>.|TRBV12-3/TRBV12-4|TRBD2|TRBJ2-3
TGTGCCAGCAGTTTTGGGAGTAGCGGGAGTAGGTCAGATACGCAGTATTTT
CASSFGSSGSRSDTQYF
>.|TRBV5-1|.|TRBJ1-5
TGCGCCAGCAGCTTGGAGGGGGTGGCAAATCAGCCCCAGCATTTT
CASSLEGVANQPQHF
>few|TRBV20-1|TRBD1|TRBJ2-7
TGCAGTGCTATCCACCGGGACAGGGTTTACGAGCAGTACTTC
CSAIHRDRVYEQYF